This record looks at one TCR beta chain sequence and its context. This sample is part of a study of blood T cell repertoires in COVID-19. Across the study: Researchers got acute and convalescent COVID-19 samples from the United States, Italy and Spain. In each case, the material was cDNA or gDNA derived from T cells, B-cell-depleted T cells, or PBMCs.

Authors' data handling: Using reference gene primer amplification, nucleated cell counts were estimated. The repertoire was sequenced with immunoSEQ multiplex PCR; TCRdb's copy has only in-frame clones and lacks some. V and J calls and clone size come straight from that table; D and trimming were deduced from the DNA. In the table there are approximately 40,000 clones, roughly 90% of which are singletons. Per the germline V gene, CDR1 is MNHNY and CDR2 is SVGAGI (reference sequence). CDR3 length equals 15 residues. V was clipped by 5 bases and J by 0 bases, with 11 bases between them. The receptor was isolated from a human donor in a cohort sampled during active COVID-19. The chain combines TRBV6-6 with TRBJ1-5; no reliable D call. The sequencing input was peripheral blood. The CDR3 is CASSDGPYSNQPQHF. CDR3 DNA: TGTGCCAGCAGTGATGGCCCGTATAGCAATCAGCCCCAGCATTTT.